This T cell receptor (beta chain) was documented in a study of blood T cell repertoires in COVID-19. Turning to the study itself: Some COVID-19 samples were acute and others convalescent; all came from the United States, Italy and Spain. T cells, B-cell-depleted T cells, or PBMCs provided the cDNA or gDNA that served as material.

Per the original data handling: Counts of nucleated cells, estimated from reference gene primer amplification, were obtained. Here immunoSEQ multiplex PCR was the method, and the copy in TCRdb shows in-frame clones only, minus some. V and J calls and clone size come straight from that table; D and trimming were deduced from the DNA. The sample shows approximately 97,000 clones, about four fifths of them seen only once. Trimming removed 6 bases from V and 1 base from J, with 10 bases in between. Germline loops: CDR1 SNHLY, CDR2 FYNNEI. This CDR3 region has 13 residues. The material sequenced was peripheral blood. The clonotype was recovered from a man aged 35 to 55 with active or convalescent COVID-19. The chain is built from TRBV2 and TRBJ2-7; D possibly corresponds to TRBD2 (5 bases). CDR3 DNA: TGTGCCAGCAGCCTGGGAGTTTCCTACGAGCAGTACTTC. Translation: CASSLGVSYEQYF.